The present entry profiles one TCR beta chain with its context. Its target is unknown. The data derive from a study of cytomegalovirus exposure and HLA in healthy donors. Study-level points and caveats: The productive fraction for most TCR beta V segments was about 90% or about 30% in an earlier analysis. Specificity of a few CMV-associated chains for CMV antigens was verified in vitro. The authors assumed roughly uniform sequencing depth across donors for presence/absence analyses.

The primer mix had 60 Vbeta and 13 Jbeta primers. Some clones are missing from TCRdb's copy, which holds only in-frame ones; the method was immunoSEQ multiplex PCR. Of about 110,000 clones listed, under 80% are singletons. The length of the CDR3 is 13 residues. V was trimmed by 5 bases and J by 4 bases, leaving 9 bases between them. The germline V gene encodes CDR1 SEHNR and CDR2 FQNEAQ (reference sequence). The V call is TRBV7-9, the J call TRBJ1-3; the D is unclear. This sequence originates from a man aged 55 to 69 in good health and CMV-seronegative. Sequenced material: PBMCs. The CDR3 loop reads CASSLTQGNTIYF. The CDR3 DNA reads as TGTGCCAGCAGCCTTACCCAGGGAAACACCATATATTTT.